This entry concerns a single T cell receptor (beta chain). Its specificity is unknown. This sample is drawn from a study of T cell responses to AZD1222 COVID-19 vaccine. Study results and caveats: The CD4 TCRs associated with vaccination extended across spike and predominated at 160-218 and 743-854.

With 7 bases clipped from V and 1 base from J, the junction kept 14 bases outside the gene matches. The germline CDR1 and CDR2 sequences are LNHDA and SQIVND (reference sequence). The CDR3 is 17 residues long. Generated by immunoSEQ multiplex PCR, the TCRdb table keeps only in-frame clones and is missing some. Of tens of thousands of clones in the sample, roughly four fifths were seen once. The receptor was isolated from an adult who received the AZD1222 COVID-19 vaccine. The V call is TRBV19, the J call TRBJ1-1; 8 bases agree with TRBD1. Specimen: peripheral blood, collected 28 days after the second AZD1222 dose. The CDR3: CASTPRGAGGRNTEAFF. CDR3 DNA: TGTGCCAGTACCCCCCGGGGGGCAGGGGGCCGGAACACTGAAGCTTTCTTT. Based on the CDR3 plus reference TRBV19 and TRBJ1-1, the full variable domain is DGGITQSPKYLFRKEGQNVTLSCEQNLNHDAMYWYRQDPGQGLRLIYYSQIVNDFQKGDIAEGYSVSREKKESFPLTVTSAQKNPTAFYLCASTPRGAGGRNTEAFFGQGTRLTVV.